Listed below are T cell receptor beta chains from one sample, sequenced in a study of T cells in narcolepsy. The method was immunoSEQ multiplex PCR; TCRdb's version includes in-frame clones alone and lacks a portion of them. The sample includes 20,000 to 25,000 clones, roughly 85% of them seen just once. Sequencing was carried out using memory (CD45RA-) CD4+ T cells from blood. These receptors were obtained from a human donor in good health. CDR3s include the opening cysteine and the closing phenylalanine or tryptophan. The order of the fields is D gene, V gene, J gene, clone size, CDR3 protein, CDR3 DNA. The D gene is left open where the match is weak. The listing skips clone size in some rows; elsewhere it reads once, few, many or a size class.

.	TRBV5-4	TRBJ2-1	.	CASRVDRYNEQFF	TGTGCCAGCAGAGTGGACAGATACAATGAGCAGTTCTTC
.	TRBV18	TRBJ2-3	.	CASSPKDTQYF	TGTGCCAGCTCACCAAAAGATACGCAGTATTTT
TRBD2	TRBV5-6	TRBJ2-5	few	CASSPRRGSPLIQETQYF	TGTGCCAGCAGCCCCCGGCGCGGGAGTCCCTTAATCCAAGAGACCCAGTACTTC
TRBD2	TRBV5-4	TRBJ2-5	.	CASSLGLAGGGETQYF	TGTGCCAGCAGCCTGGGACTAGCGGGAGGGGGCGAGACCCAGTACTTC
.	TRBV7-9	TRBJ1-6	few	CASSLEIRNSPLHF	TGTGCCAGCAGCTTAGAGATACGTAATTCACCCCTCCACTTT
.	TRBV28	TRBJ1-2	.	CAANLSGRGDGYTF	TGTGCCGCCAATTTGTCGGGCAGGGGCGATGGCTACACCTTC
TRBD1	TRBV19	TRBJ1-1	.	CASSTGQELITEAFF	TGTGCCAGTAGTACCGGACAGGAGTTAATCACTGAAGCTTTCTTT
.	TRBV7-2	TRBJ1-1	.	CASSRTNTEAFF	TGTGCCAGCAGCCGCACTAACACTGAAGCTTTCTTT
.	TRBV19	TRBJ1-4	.	CASMGREKLFF	TGTGCCAGTATGGGACGAGAAAAACTGTTTTTT
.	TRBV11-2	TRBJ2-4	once	CASSLALAKNIQYF	TGTGCCAGCAGTTTGGCTCTAGCCAAAAACATTCAGTACTTC
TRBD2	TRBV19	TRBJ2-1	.	CASRRTSGDYNEQFF	TGTGCCAGTAGACGGACTAGCGGAGACTACAATGAGCAGTTCTTC
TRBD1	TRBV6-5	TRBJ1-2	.	CASSYSRGQGGYTF	TGTGCCAGCAGTTACTCTAGGGGGCAGGGAGGCTACACCTTC
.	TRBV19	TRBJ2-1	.	CASRLGPEQFF	TGTGCCAGTCGACTAGGACCCGAGCAGTTCTTC
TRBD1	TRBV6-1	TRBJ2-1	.	CASSLTGTVYNEQFF	TGTGCCAGCAGTCTTACCGGGACAGTCTACAATGAGCAGTTCTTC
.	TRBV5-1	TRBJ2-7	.	CASQRGYSYEQYF	TGCGCCAGCCAAAGGGGTTACTCCTACGAGCAGTACTTC
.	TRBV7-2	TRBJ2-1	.	CASSPEGAYNEQFF	TGTGCCAGCAGCCCCGAAGGGGCGTACAATGAGCAGTTCTTC
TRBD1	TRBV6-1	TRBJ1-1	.	CASRVGQIEAFF	TGTGCCAGCAGGGTGGGACAGATAGAAGCTTTCTTT
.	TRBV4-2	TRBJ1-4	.	CASSDAGEGEKLFF	TGTGCCAGCAGCGACGCAGGGGAGGGCGAAAAACTGTTTTTT
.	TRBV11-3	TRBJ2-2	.	CASSLERGNTGELFF	TGTGCCAGCAGCTTGGAAAGAGGGAACACCGGGGAGCTGTTTTTT
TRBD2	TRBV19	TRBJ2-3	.	CASGKGEGQADTQYF	TGTGCCAGTGGGAAAGGGGAGGGCCAGGCAGATACGCAGTATTTT
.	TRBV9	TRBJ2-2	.	CASSVDSFQTGELFF	TGTGCCAGCAGCGTGGACTCCTTTCAGACCGGGGAGCTGTTTTTT
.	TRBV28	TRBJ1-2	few	CASSLLVPPPGYGYTF	TGTGCCAGCAGTTTATTAGTCCCACCCCCGGGCTATGGCTACACCTTC
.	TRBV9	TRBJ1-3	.	CASSVEGGNTIYF	TGTGCCAGCAGCGTAGAGGGGGGAAACACCATATATTTT
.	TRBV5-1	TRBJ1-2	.	CASSTYHDSEGGYTF	TGCGCCAGCAGCACATACCACGACAGTGAGGGAGGCTACACCTTC
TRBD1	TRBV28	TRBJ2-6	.	CASSSGTGVAGANVLTF	TGTGCCAGCAGTTCCGGGACAGGGGTAGCTGGGGCCAACGTCCTGACTTTC
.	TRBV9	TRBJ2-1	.	CASSVGGGYSYNEQFF	TGTGCCAGCAGCGTAGGGGGCGGGTATTCCTACAATGAGCAGTTCTTC
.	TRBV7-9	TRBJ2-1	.	CASSPLYNEQFF	TGTGCCAGCAGCCCTCTCTACAATGAGCAGTTCTTC
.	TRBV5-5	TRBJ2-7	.	CASSSRREQYF	TGTGCCAGCAGCTCCCGGCGGGAGCAGTACTTC
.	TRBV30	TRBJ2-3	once	CAWSTGTDTQYF	TGTGCCTGGAGTACGGGCACAGATACGCAGTATTTT
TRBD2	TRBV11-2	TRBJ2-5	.	CASSLGGSSQETQYF	TGTGCCAGCAGCTTAGGCGGGAGCTCCCAAGAGACCCAGTACTTC
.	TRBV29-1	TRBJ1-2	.	CSVETRGVYGYTF	TGCAGCGTTGAGACAAGGGGGGTTTATGGCTACACCTTC
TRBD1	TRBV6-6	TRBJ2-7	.	CASSRDRAYEQYF	TGTGCCAGTTCCCGGGACAGGGCTTACGAGCAGTACTTC
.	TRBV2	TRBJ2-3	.	CASTFRTDTQYF	TGTGCCAGCACTTTCAGGACAGATACGCAGTATTTT
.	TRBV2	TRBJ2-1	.	CAIGGSYNEQFF	TGTGCCATCGGAGGGTCCTACAATGAGCAGTTCTTC
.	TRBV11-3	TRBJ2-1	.	CASSRGTREGNEQFF	TGTGCCAGCAGCCGCGGGACTCGCGAGGGTAATGAGCAGTTCTTC
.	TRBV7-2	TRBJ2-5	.	CASSSLVSETQYF	TGTGCCAGCAGCTCACTAGTTTCAGAGACCCAGTACTTC
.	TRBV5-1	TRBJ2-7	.	CASSSPQTGAGEQYF	TGCGCCAGCAGCTCCCCCCAAACAGGGGCGGGAGAGCAGTACTTC
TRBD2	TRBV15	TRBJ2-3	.	CATSRGTSGTDTQYF	TGTGCCACCAGCAGAGGGACTAGCGGGACGGATACGCAGTATTTT
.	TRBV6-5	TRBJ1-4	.	CASKNLDSTNEKLFF	TGTGCCAGCAAGAATCTGGACAGTACCAATGAAAAACTGTTTTTT
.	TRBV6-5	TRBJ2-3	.	CASIRPGTDTQYF	TGTGCCAGCATCCGACCAGGCACAGATACGCAGTATTTT
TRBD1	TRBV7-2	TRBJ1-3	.	CASSLGQGAYLGNTIYF	TGTGCCAGCAGCCTTGGACAGGGGGCATATTTAGGAAACACCATATATTTT
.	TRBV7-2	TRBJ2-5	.	CASSFKSGQETQYF	TGTGCCAGCAGCTTTAAGTCGGGCCAAGAGACCCAGTACTTC
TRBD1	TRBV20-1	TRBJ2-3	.	CSANWDRGEYF	TGCAGTGCTAATTGGGACAGGGGGGAGTATTTT
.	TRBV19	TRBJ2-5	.	CASSIGVEETQYF	TGTGCCAGTAGTATAGGAGTTGAAGAGACCCAGTACTTC
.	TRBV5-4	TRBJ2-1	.	CASSHRAPRDNEQFF	TGTGCCAGCAGCCACCGGGCCCCTCGTGACAATGAGCAGTTCTTC
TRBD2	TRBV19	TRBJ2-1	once	CASKGTSGSYEQFF	TGTGCCAGTAAAGGGACTAGCGGGAGCTATGAGCAGTTCTTC
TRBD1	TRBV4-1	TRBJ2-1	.	CASSQTRMGQGYNEQFF	TGCGCCAGCAGCCAAACCCGCATGGGACAGGGTTACAATGAGCAGTTCTTC
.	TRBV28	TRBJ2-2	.	CASSVGTLNTGELFF	TGTGCCAGCAGTGTCGGGACTCTCAACACCGGGGAGCTGTTTTTT
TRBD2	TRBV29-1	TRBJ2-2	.	CSVEARAGGFTGELFF	TGCAGCGTTGAAGCGAGGGCGGGAGGGTTCACCGGGGAGCTGTTTTTT
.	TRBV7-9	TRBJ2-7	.	CASSLDPGVGGEQYF	TGTGCCAGCAGCTTAGACCCGGGAGTCGGGGGCGAGCAGTACTTC
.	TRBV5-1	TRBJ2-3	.	CASTLSEPTDTQYF	TGCGCCAGCACCCTTTCGGAGCCCACAGATACGCAGTATTTT
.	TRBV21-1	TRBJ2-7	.	CASSQDSGSYEQYF	TGTGCCAGCAGTCAGGACAGTGGCTCCTACGAGCAGTACTTC
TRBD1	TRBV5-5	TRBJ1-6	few	CASSLLGQDNSPLHF	TGTGCCAGCAGCTTGCTGGGACAGGATAATTCACCCCTCCACTTT
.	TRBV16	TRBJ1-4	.	CASSPGVGGEKLFF	TGTGCCAGCAGCCCGGGGGTAGGCGGTGAAAAACTGTTTTTT